The 12 T cell receptor beta chains presented below share a single source sample, sequenced in a study of cytomegalovirus exposure and HLA in healthy donors. PCR used 60 Vbeta primers and 13 Jbeta primers. Clones were read by immunoSEQ multiplex PCR, and TCRdb kept only the in-frame ones, dropping some. This table holds 90,000 to 110,000 clones, 65% to 80% found once. Sequenced input: PBMCs. Receptors originate from a male donor in good health and CMV-seronegative.

The CDR3 sequence: CASSVAPSPIELFF. For the CDR3, the DNA is TGTGCCAGCAGCGTAGCCCCCTCGCCTATTGAGCTGTTTTTT. This chain joins TRBV9 and TRBJ2-2; D is undetermined. This CDR3 contains 14 residues. Trimming removed 0 bases from V and 11 bases from J, with 14 bases in between. Germline V gives CDR1 SGDLS, CDR2 YYNGEE.

The chain carries TRBV18 and TRBJ2-1; TRBD1 matches at 9 bases. J lost 8 bases, V lost 4 bases, and 12 bases had no gene match. CDR3 length: 16 amino acids. In germline, CDR1 is KGHSH, CDR2 LQKENI. CDR3 bases: TGTGCCAGCTCACTCGGCACCGGACAGGGGAGGGATGAGCAGTTCTTC. Protein: CASSLGTGQGRDEQFF.

The chain is built from TRBV6-6 and TRBJ1-1; TRBD1 matches 7 bases. Per germline, CDR1 MNHNY and CDR2 SVGAGI (reference sequence). This CDR3 is 13 amino acids long. Germline trimming cut 4 bases from V and 7 bases from J; bases unmatched to any gene: 6. CDR3 amino acids: CASSSEGAGEAFF. CDR3 nucleotides: TGTGCCAGCAGTTCGGAGGGGGCAGGTGAAGCTTTCTTT.

This clone was recorded once. This chain connects TRBV4-1 to TRBJ2-7; 10 bases match TRBD2. V gave up 6 bases and J gave up 2 bases; unmatched junction bases: 7. Germline CDR1 is MGHRA and CDR2 is YSYEKL. The CDR3 length is 15 residues. The CDR3 reads CASRLLAGPTYEQYF. The CDR3, as DNA: TGCGCCAGCAGGTTACTAGCGGGACCTACCTACGAGCAGTACTTC.

The chain employs TRBV18 and TRBJ2-5; D is unresolved. V lost 0 bases and J 4 bases, leaving 9 bases between the germline ends. This CDR3 is built from 14 residues. The V gene's germline CDR1 is KGHSH and CDR2 LQKENI. The CDR3 is CASSPPTRTETQYF. The CDR3 nucleotides are TGTGCCAGCTCACCACCGACAAGAACAGAGACCCAGTACTTC.

This chain links TRBV7-9 with TRBJ2-1, with a weak D call TRBD2 (6 bases). This CDR3 has 15 amino acids. Trimming pared 3 bases from V and 0 bases from J, leaving 9 bases between. Germline V gene data show CDR1 as SEHNR and CDR2 as FQNEAQ (reference sequence). CDR3 amino acids: CASSFGGSSYNEQFF. The CDR3 region has the DNA TGTGCCAGCAGCTTCGGGGGAAGCTCCTACAATGAGCAGTTCTTC.

V is TRBV7-9 and J is TRBJ1-1, with TRBD1 as a possible D gene (5 bases). The CDR3 has 14 residues. V lost 1 base and J 3 bases, leaving 9 bases between the germline ends. Per the germline V gene, CDR1 is SEHNR and CDR2 is FQNEAQ (reference sequence). The CDR3: CASSLEQVYTEAFF. In DNA form, the CDR3 reads TGTGCCAGCAGCTTAGAACAGGTTTACACTGAAGCTTTCTTT.

This clone was recorded a few times. V usage is TRBV6-5 and J usage is TRBJ2-7, with TRBD2 identical over 12 bases. This CDR3 region has 14 residues. Germline CDR1 is MNHEY and CDR2 is SVGAGI. V dropped 6 bases and J dropped 3; count of bases not matched to a gene: 3. CDR3 in amino acids: CASSPTSGSYEQYF. CDR3 DNA sequence: TGTGCCAGCAGCCCGACTAGCGGGAGCTACGAGCAGTACTTC.

The chain combines TRBV18 with TRBJ2-7, with TRBD2 matching over 7 bases. The CDR3 spans 14 residues. V was clipped by 3 bases and J by 4 bases; unmatched bases: 6. Germline CDR1 is KGHSH and CDR2 is LQKENI. The DNA for the CDR3 is TGTGCCAGCTCACCGGCGGGAGATAGTTACGAGCAGTACTTC. This sequence encodes CASSPAGDSYEQYF.

This clone was picked up one time. The V call is TRBV2, the J call TRBJ2-5, with D tentatively TRBD2 (5 bases). Germline V gene lookup returns CDR1 SNHLY and CDR2 FYNNEI. V was pared by 7 bases and J by 7 bases, with 19 bases between. This CDR3 region has 14 residues. CDR3 in DNA: TGTGCCAGCATCCTTGGACTGGCCCTGGGGACCCAGTACTTC. Translating gives CASILGLALGTQYF.

This sequence joins TRBV6-1 and TRBJ1-1; tentative D call: TRBD1 (6 bases). V dropped 8 bases and J dropped 0 bases, with 13 bases sitting between them. The CDR3 contains 14 residues. The germline CDR1 and CDR2 sequences are MNHNS and SASEGT. The CDR3 region has the DNA TGTGCCAGCCCCGACACAGGGATGAACACTGAAGCTTTCTTT. It codes for CASPDTGMNTEAFF.

The gene calls are TRBV9 and TRBJ2-1; 7 bases line up with TRBD2. Germline lookup yields CDR1 SGDLS and CDR2 YYNGEE. CDR3 size: 15 residues. After removal of 3 bases from V and 4 bases from J, the junction contained 7 bases not matched to a gene. The CDR3 DNA reads as TGTGCCAGCAGCGCCGCCTGGGGGGGGTACAATGAGCAGTTCTTC. Amino acids: CASSAAWGGYNEQFF.